This passage covers 4 T cell receptor beta chains from one sample sequenced in a study of regulatory T cells in long-lasting Graves disease. Regarding time point: newly diagnosed GD, antithyroid drugs for less than 3 months. Making the TCR library involved RNA that had been extracted from PBMCs. According to the study, TCR beta libraries were built with iRepertoire HTBI primers and CDR3-region Arm-PCR. MiXCR, applied by TCRdb to the multiplex PCR reads, yields one record per CDR3 protein. The sample holds some 250,000 distinct CDR3 sequences; around 17% are singletons and the top ten take around 20%. The input for sequencing was peripheral blood mononuclear cells (PBMCs), taken at new diagnosis, from a patient treated with antithyroid drugs. The origin of the receptors is a female donor with Graves disease.

The V and J genes are TRBV5-6 and TRBJ2-1; 7 nucleotides match TRBD2. V trimming: 1 base; J trimming: 7 bases; junction bases outside the gene matches: 11. The CDR3 covers 16 residues. Germline V gene sequence: CDR1 SGHDT, CDR2 YYEEEE. This CDR3 is CASSLFLAGEWNEQFF. CDR3 DNA: TGTGCCAGCAGCTTGTTTCTCGCGGGAGAGTGGAATGAGCAGTTCTTC.

Many counts were recorded for this clonotype. V gene TRBV12-3 or TRBV12-4 combines with J gene TRBJ1-2; no definite D call. The length of the CDR3 is 12 residues. V was shortened by 5 bases and J by 6 bases, with 10 bases between the two germline ends. In DNA form, the CDR3 reads TGTGCCAGCAGTCCTGATAGAGATGGCTACACCTTC. Amino acid sequence: CASSPDRDGYTF.

This clonotype showed up many times. The V call is TRBV20-1, the J call TRBJ1-1; D is uncertain. This CDR3 comprises 14 residues. The ends were cut back, 6 bases at V and 0 bases at J, with 14 bases in the middle. CDR1 and CDR2 (germline): DFQATT, SNEGSKA (reference sequence). This CDR3 reads CSANVRGLNTEAFF. The CDR3 nucleotides read TGCAGTGCGAATGTACGAGGGTTGAACACTGAAGCTTTCTTT.

This clonotype was seen more than once but under ten times. The chain combines TRBV18 with TRBJ2-2, with D unclear. The CDR3 runs to 15 residues. V was clipped by 2 bases and J by 1 base, with 8 bases between them. The V gene's germline CDR1 is KGHSH and CDR2 LQKENI. In DNA form, the CDR3 reads TGTGCCAGCTCACCAGGCCCGATGAACACCGGGGAGCTGTTTTTT. Encoded protein: CASSPGPMNTGELFF.